A selection of T cell receptor beta chains follows, all from one sample in a study of blood T cell repertoires in COVID-19. Produced via immunoSEQ multiplex PCR; TCRdb's table is partial and in-frame only. In the table there are a few hundred thousand clones, 86% of which are singletons. Sequences were obtained from peripheral blood. The receptors here all came from a young woman with active or convalescent COVID-19. The conserved cysteine and the conserved F or W are not part of the CDR3 here.

>TRBJ2-1|TRBV12-3/TRBV12-4
ASSRTGSNEQF
>TRBJ2-1|TRBV27
ASRVDRALLGGEQF
>TRBJ2-7|TRBV3-1/TRBV3-2
ASSQAAYEQY
>TRBJ2-7|TRBV3-1/TRBV3-2
ASSPRGYSYEQY
>TRBJ1-6|TRBV15
ATSREGAPDSPLH
>TRBJ1-1|TRBV9
ASSVESEVMNTEAF
>TRBJ2-7|TRBV6-2/TRBV6-3
ASSPSRQGPSYEQY
>TRBJ1-2|TRBV7-2
ASSQVGGDGYGYT
>TRBJ2-2|TRBV2
ASNPQGTGELF
>TRBJ1-2|TRBV5-5
ASSLDADYGYT
>TRBJ1-6|TRBV27
ASRGASSSHTPLH
>TRBJ2-5|TRBV3-1/TRBV3-2
ASSFLAEETQY
>TRBJ1-4|TRBV6-2/TRBV6-3
ASSSPDSRGDEKLF
>TRBJ1-4|TRBV9
ASSPEGGRGEKLF
>TRBJ1-2|TRBV9
ASSEQRDGYT
>TRBJ2-3|TRBV19
ASSNSGLAGGTQY
>TRBJ1-1|TRBV5-1
ASTWDREKNTEAF
>TRBJ2-7|TRBV5-6
ASSPGGIEGYEQY
>TRBJ1-2|TRBV4-3
ASSQEGSTNYGYT
>TRBJ1-2|TRBV30
AWSRQGLSYT
>TRBJ1-2|TRBV28
ASSLPPAGYGYT
>TRBJ2-4|TRBV6-2/TRBV6-3
ASTPKGGTGSKNIQY
>TRBJ1-1|TRBV30
AWSAPGTEAF
>TRBJ1-1|TRBV29-1
SAKGAVRTEAF
>TRBJ1-2|TRBV27
ASSLSAFYGYT
>TRBJ2-5|TRBV18
ASSSRQGSD
>TRBJ1-4|TRBV5-8
ASSPREGARGEKLF
>TRBJ1-3|TRBV14
ASSQMGGSGNTIY
>TRBJ1-5|TRBV20-1
SASFGVWSNQPQH
>TRBJ1-1|TRBV3-1/TRBV3-2
ASSQRTGEAF
>TRBJ1-2|TRBV6-5
ASRRGKYGYT
>TRBJ1-2|TRBV5-5
ASSPGQGGFGYT
>TRBJ1-1|TRBV28
ASSGLRTEAF
>TRBJ2-7|TRBV24-1
ATSDFGTGRSYEQY
>TRBJ1-6|TRBV28
ASSTTKNSPLH
>TRBJ2-7|TRBV19
ASSIVAGGTYEQY
>TRBJ1-1|TRBV7-9
ASSAGGGNTEAF
>TRBJ1-2|TRBV5-1
ASSSRVNYGYT
>TRBJ2-7|TRBV7-6
ASSSRQGSYEQY
>TRBJ1-2|TRBV6-5
ASSYSVQGSNYGYT
>TRBJ2-1|TRBV6-5
ASSLRGAVYNEQF